This T cell receptor (beta chain) emerged from a study of blood T cell repertoires in COVID-19. Participants had their cohort set by participant-reported clinical history. All recovered Cohort 3 donors got two negative PCRs, got clearance, or saw symptom resolution. Sequencing used immunoSEQ multiplex PCR; TCRdb keeps in-frame clones, though not all of them. The sample contains 200,000 to 250,000 clones, 70% to 90% of which appear only once. The receptor was isolated from a man in his thirties or forties who had recovered from COVID-19. The sample comprised PBMCs or T cells enriched from blood (not recorded which).

The CDR3 protein is CASSDSESLNNSPLHF. The CDR3 coding sequence is TGTGCCAGCAGTGACAGTGAATCTTTGAATAATTCACCCCTCCACTTT. This rearrangement joins TRBV7-9 to TRBJ1-6, with a weak D call TRBD1 (5 bases). Germline CDR1 SEHNR, CDR2 FQNEAQ (reference sequence). Trimming pared 6 bases from V and 5 bases from J, leaving 17 bases between. The CDR3 has 16 residues.